Listed below are T cell receptor beta chains from one sample, sequenced in a study of shared clonotypes between healthy human individuals. Some clones are missing from TCRdb's copy, which holds only in-frame ones; the method was immunoSEQ multiplex PCR. This table has approximately 2,300,000 clones, just under 95% appearing once. The specimen sequenced was naive CD4+ T cells from PBMCs. These receptors were obtained from a man between 18 and 35 years old in good health. Some clones in this sample may be carry-over from other donors' samples. CDR3s include the opening cysteine and the closing phenylalanine or tryptophan. Each record gives: D gene, J gene, clone size, V gene, CDR3 length, CDR3 DNA, CDR3 protein. The D gene is left open where the match is weak. Only some rows state a clone size, as once, few, many or a class for expanded clones.

TRBD2	TRBJ2-1	.	TRBV6-6	15	TGTGCCAGCAGTAAAGCGGGAAGCTCCTACAATGAGCAGTTCTTC	CASSKAGSSYNEQFF
.	TRBJ1-2	.	TRBV15	15	TGTGCCACCAGCTCCGGGACGCCGGGGGGCTATGGCTACACCTTC	CATSSGTPGGYGYTF
.	TRBJ2-2	.	TRBV28	13	TGTGCCAGCAGCCCGGGGGACACCGGGGAGCTGTTTTTT	CASSPGDTGELFF
.	TRBJ2-5	.	TRBV5-1	16	TGCGCCAGCAGCTTACTGGCCACCACAGGTATTGAGACCCAGTACTTC	CASSLLATTGIETQYF
.	TRBJ2-2	few	TRBV7-3	16	TGTGCCAGCAGCCCCCGACAGAGGTTGAACACCGGGGAGCTGTTTTTT	CASSPRQRLNTGELFF
.	TRBJ1-5	.	TRBV5-6	12	TGTGCCAGCAGCTTGGGGGATCAGCCCCAGCATTTT	CASSLGDQPQHF
.	TRBJ2-2	.	TRBV5-1	16	TGCGCCAGCAGCAACAACCCCGGGAAACCCACCGGGGAGCTGTTTTTT	CASSNNPGKPTGELFF
TRBD1	TRBJ2-1	.	TRBV11-3	14	TGTGCCAGCAGCCAGAGACAGGGGGGAGATGAGCAGTTCTTC	CASSQRQGGDEQFF
.	TRBJ1-1	once	TRBV30	13	TGTGCCTGGAGTGTGTCGGGTGGCACTGAAGCTTTCTTT	CAWSVSGGTEAFF
TRBD2	TRBJ2-7	.	TRBV5-1	16	TGCGCCAGCAGCTCCACAGCGGGGTATGTCCTGTACGAGCAGTACTTC	CASSSTAGYVLYEQYF
TRBD2	TRBJ2-7	.	TRBV7-6	20	TGTGCCAGCAGCTTAGGAAAGGTTGATAGCGGGAGAGAAAAACTCGGCGAGCAGTACTTC	CASSLGKVDSGREKLGEQYF
.	TRBJ2-5	.	TRBV6-5	15	TGTGCCAGCAGTTACGCAGGGCCTGTGGGTGAGACCCAGTACTTC	CASSYAGPVGETQYF
.	TRBJ2-7	.	TRBV21-1	13	TGTGCCAGCAGCGAAACAGGGAATCCGGGGCAGTACTTC	CASSETGNPGQYF
TRBD1	TRBJ1-1	.	TRBV2	16	TGTGCCAGCAGTCCCATTCGACAGGGGTTAAGCACTGAAGCTTTCTTT	CASSPIRQGLSTEAFF
.	TRBJ1-3	.	TRBV2	16	TGTGCCAGCAGTGACTTCAGTGCGGGCTCTGGAAACACCATATATTTT	CASSDFSAGSGNTIYF
TRBD1	TRBJ2-7	.	TRBV29-1	15	TGCAGCGTCGGGTCCGGGACAGGGCGGAGGTACGAGCAGTACTTC	CSVGSGTGRRYEQYF
.	TRBJ1-1	.	TRBV11-2	15	TGTGCCAGCAGCTTAGCAGGGCTGAGAAACACTGAAGCTTTCTTT	CASSLAGLRNTEAFF
.	TRBJ2-7	.	TRBV25-1	14	TGTGCCAGCAGTGAATATGGGGGATACTACGAGCAGTACTTC	CASSEYGGYYEQYF
TRBD2	TRBJ2-1	.	TRBV7-2	16	TGTGCCAGCAGCTCCAGACTAGCACGGACATACAATGAGCAGTTCTTC	CASSSRLARTYNEQFF
TRBD1	TRBJ2-5	.	TRBV18	15	TGTGCCAGCTCCCGGACAGGGGGCGCATTGGAGACCCAGTACTTC	CASSRTGGALETQYF
.	TRBJ1-1	.	TRBV11-2	15	TGTGCCAGCAGCTCAGTAAGACTTAAAAACACTGAAGCTTTCTTT	CASSSVRLKNTEAFF
.	TRBJ2-7	.	TRBV19	12	TGTGCCAGTAGCAGGGTCCCCTACGAGCAGTACTTC	CASSRVPYEQYF
.	TRBJ2-6	.	TRBV30	16	TGTGCCTGGAGTGTCCACCTGGGCTCTGGGGCCAACGTCCTGACTTTC	CAWSVHLGSGANVLTF
.	TRBJ1-5	.	TRBV5-1	14	TGCGCCAGCACCCCGGACGGCGGGGATCAGCCCCAGCATTTT	CASTPDGGDQPQHF
TRBD1	TRBJ1-2	.	TRBV5-5	19	TGTGCCAGCAGCTTGGCCCTGACGGGGCGTAGGGGGCCGGACTATGGCTACACCTTC	CASSLALTGRRGPDYGYTF
TRBD1	TRBJ1-3	.	TRBV2	14	TGTGCCAGCAGTGAAGGGACAGGGTTTACCACCATATATTTT	CASSEGTGFTTIYF
.	TRBJ2-2	few	TRBV14	14	TGTGCCAGCAGCCAGCAAGCGAACACCGGGGAGCTGTTTTTT	CASSQQANTGELFF
TRBD2	TRBJ2-3	.	TRBV5-1	18	TGCGCCAGCAGCTTGGGAGCGGGAGCGGGAATTGGCGCAGATACGCAGTATTTT	CASSLGAGAGIGADTQYF
.	TRBJ1-1	.	TRBV4-3	14	TGCGCCAGCAGCCTAATGAGGGGAGTCACTGAAGCTTTCTTT	CASSLMRGVTEAFF
.	TRBJ1-5	.	TRBV28	17	TGTGCCAGCACCCCTTCCGCCTGGGGGGAGGGCAATCAGCCCCAGCATTTT	CASTPSAWGEGNQPQHF
.	TRBJ1-4	.	TRBV7-9	15	TGTGCCAGCAGGTCCGTCGGGGGTAGTAATGAAAAACTGTTTTTT	CASRSVGGSNEKLFF
TRBD1	TRBJ2-3	.	TRBV7-8	15	TGTGCCAGCAGCTTAACGGACAGGTACACAGATACGCAGTATTTT	CASSLTDRYTDTQYF
.	TRBJ2-3	.	TRBV11-2	15	TGTGCCAGCAGCTCGAGATACTACACCACAGATACGCAGTATTTT	CASSSRYYTTDTQYF
.	TRBJ1-5	few	TRBV6-4	15	TGTGCCAGCACCAGGAAGGACGTTAGCAATCAGCCCCAGCATTTT	CASTRKDVSNQPQHF
.	TRBJ1-3	once	TRBV6-5	12	TGTGCCAGCAGCCCGCGGGGAAACACCATATATTTT	CASSPRGNTIYF
TRBD1	TRBJ2-7	.	TRBV6-6	15	TGTGCCAGCAGTTACTCGACAGGGGACTCCTACGAGCAGTACTTC	CASSYSTGDSYEQYF
TRBD1	TRBJ2-7	.	TRBV5-1	15	TGCGCCAGCAGCCTGGGTCCGGGACAGGGGAGCGAGCAGTACTTC	CASSLGPGQGSEQYF
.	TRBJ2-2	.	TRBV6-5	12	TGTGCCAGCAGTCACAGGGTCGGGGAGCTGTTTTTT	CASSHRVGELFF
.	TRBJ2-5	once	TRBV5-1	16	TGCGCCAGCGCTCCAGGAATCGACGTAATAGCGGAGACCCAGTACTTC	CASAPGIDVIAETQYF
TRBD1	TRBJ2-7	once	TRBV5-1	14	TGCGCCAGCAGCTTACAGGGGAGCTCCTACGAGCAGTACTTC	CASSLQGSSYEQYF
.	TRBJ2-3	.	TRBV28	14	TGTGCCAGCAGTTCCCCCGTGGGCCCCCGACACCAGTATTTT	CASSSPVGPRHQYF
.	TRBJ1-5	.	TRBV5-1	15	TGCGCCAGCAGCTTGGGGCAGGGGAGCAATCAGCCCCAGCATTTT	CASSLGQGSNQPQHF
.	TRBJ1-5	.	TRBV7-6	15	TGTGCCAGCAGCCCCTGGCCAAATAGCAATCAGCCCCAGCATTTT	CASSPWPNSNQPQHF
TRBD2	TRBJ2-3	.	TRBV5-1	16	TGCGCCAGCAGCCCGGGGACTAGCGGACACACAGATACGCAGTATTTT	CASSPGTSGHTDTQYF
.	TRBJ2-3	.	TRBV6-1	17	TGTGCCAGCAGTGAAGCGCCGGCATTAGGGTGGGCAGATACGCAGTATTTT	CASSEAPALGWADTQYF
.	TRBJ2-3	.	TRBV5-6	15	TGTGCCAGCAGCTTGGAGGCAGGGAGGAGGGATACGCAGTATTTT	CASSLEAGRRDTQYF
.	TRBJ1-5	.	TRBV28	20	TGTGCCAGCAGTTTATGGAAAGGCCGTATAGGGGGGAGGAAAAATCAGCCCCAGCATTTT	CASSLWKGRIGGRKNQPQHF
TRBD2	TRBJ2-7	.	TRBV2	15	TGTGCCAGCAGTGCCACTAGCGGGGGGCAGGGAGAGCAGTACTTC	CASSATSGGQGEQYF
TRBD1	TRBJ2-1	.	TRBV14	15	TGTGCCAGCAGCTTCCGGGACAGGGGGCGCGATGAGCAGTTCTTC	CASSFRDRGRDEQFF
.	TRBJ2-1	few	TRBV28	12	TGTGCCAGCAGTTTAAACGACATACGAAAGGTCTTC	CASSLNDIRKVF
.	TRBJ1-1	.	TRBV6-6	14	TGTGCCAGCGGCCTGGGACGGCCGAACACTGAAGCTTTCTTT	CASGLGRPNTEAFF
.	TRBJ2-3	.	TRBV5-6	16	TGTGCCAGCAGCTTGGCCGGGGATTCTAGCACAGATACGCAGTATTTT	CASSLAGDSSTDTQYF
.	TRBJ1-2	.	TRBV7-2	13	TGTGCCAGCAGCTTAACCACTAACTATGGCTACACCTTC	CASSLTTNYGYTF
.	TRBJ2-7	.	TRBV5-4	11	TGTGCCAGCAGGGGGAGAGAGGAGCAGTACTTC	CASRGREEQYF